The clone carrying this TCR beta chain has a handful of counts. The sample belongs to a study of blood T cell repertoires in COVID-19. Study details: Collection of acute and convalescent COVID-19 samples took place in the United States, Italy and Spain. Sources were T cells, B-cell-depleted T cells, or PBMCs; the material itself was cDNA or gDNA.

Assay: immunoSEQ multiplex PCR; the TCRdb copy retains only in-frame clones and omits some. The sample lists roughly 150,000 clones, 84% occurring once. Germline V CDR1 and CDR2: SQVTM, ANQGSEA. The CDR3 runs to 13 residues. Germline trimming cut 6 bases from V and 4 bases from J; bases unmatched to any gene: 8. The sample was peripheral blood. This receptor was identified in a woman in her fifties or sixties in a cohort sampled during active or convalescent COVID-19. The chain carries TRBV29-1 and TRBJ2-7; 8 positions agree with TRBD1. The CDR3 protein is CSVAPGGSYEQYF. Here the CDR3 DNA reads TGCAGCGTGGCGCCAGGGGGCTCTTACGAGCAGTACTTC.